This T cell receptor (beta chain) was observed in a study of glioma-infiltrating T cells. Study results and caveats: Non-neoplastic patients had below-expected tissue-blood divergence, while all gliomas exceeded expectation.

Deletions cut 5 bases from V and 1 base from J, with 11 bases between. The CDR3 contains 14 residues. Germline V gene lookup returns CDR1 LGHDT and CDR2 YNNKEL (reference sequence). This clonotype occurred a few times. Its antigen remains unidentified. Using RNA template, CDR3s of TCR alpha and beta were amplified with iRepertoire arm-PCR. Tissue mRNA or PBMC total RNA, 100-400 ng, went into one-step reverse transcription and amplification. TCRdb redid the calling of the multiplex PCR reads with MiXCR, one entry per CDR3 protein. The sample carries around 130,000 distinct CDR3 sequences, approximately 24% recorded once.

Sequences were obtained from glioma tissue, nonneoplastic brain tissue, or PBMCs (not recorded which). This sequence was found in a human donor with low-grade glioma or glioblastoma, undergoing nonglioma brain surgery, or in good health (not recorded which). The rearrangement links TRBV3-1 to TRBJ1-1, with TRBD1 as a possible D gene (5 bases). In nucleotides, the CDR3 is TGTGCCAGCAGCATGTCCGGGACGAACACTGAAGCTTTCTTT. Its translation: CASSMSGTNTEAFF.